These 20 T cell receptor beta chains came from one sample sequenced in a study of cytomegalovirus exposure and HLA in healthy donors. Produced via immunoSEQ multiplex PCR; TCRdb's table is partial and in-frame only. The sample lists 90,000 to 110,000 clones; about 88% were seen once. Sequencing used PBMCs. These receptors were taken from a young woman in good health and CMV-seronegative.

CDR3 nucleotides: TGTGCCAGCAGCTTACCGCCCACTGGCGGGAGAGGATACGAGCAGTACTTC. Translated: CASSLPPTGGRGYEQYF. The gene calls are TRBV11-1 and TRBJ2-7, with 7 bases matching TRBD2. The trim removed 2 bases at V and 4 bases at J, leaving 14 bases unmatched. The germline V gene encodes CDR1 SGHAT and CDR2 FQDESV (reference sequence). This CDR3 has 17 residues.

The rearrangement links TRBV7-9 to TRBJ2-7; D might be TRBD1 (6 bases). This CDR3 is built from 12 residues. The germline gives CDR1 SEHNR, CDR2 FQNEAQ (reference sequence). The V end was cut by 3 bases, the J end by 3 bases, with 6 bases between. For the CDR3, the DNA is TGTGCCAGCAGCTTCAGGGGCTACGAGCAGTACTTC. This encodes CASSFRGYEQYF.

CDR3 nucleotide sequence: TGTGCCAGCAGTGAAGCGCTAACAGGGGGAGAGACCCAGTACTTC. Protein sequence: CASSEALTGGETQYF. The V call is TRBV6-1, the J call TRBJ2-5; TRBD1 matches at 8 bases. The CDR3 has 15 amino acids. In germline, CDR1 is MNHNS, CDR2 SASEGT. Trimming cost V 0 bases and J 4 bases; bases outside gene matches: 4.

In DNA form, the CDR3 reads TGTGCCAGCAGTTTGACAGTCCAGCCCCAGCATTTT. Translated: CASSLTVQPQHF. The chain combines TRBV28 with TRBJ1-5, with D possibly being TRBD1 (5 bases). The V gene's germline CDR1 is MDHEN and CDR2 SYDVKM. Trimming removed 3 bases at V and 7 bases at J, with 7 bases between. The CDR3 length is 12 residues.

This clone appeared a single time. This rearrangement joins TRBV5-6 to TRBJ2-5, with D possibly being TRBD1 (5 bases). Deletions cut 4 bases from V and 5 bases from J, with 9 bases between. Germline CDR1 SGHDT, CDR2 YYEEEE. The CDR3 is 12 residues long. CDR3 coding DNA: TGTGCCAGCAGCCTGGGGCGGGAGACCCAGTACTTC. Translated, it gives CASSLGRETQYF. Full variable domain (missing parts from reference TRBV5-6 and TRBJ2-5): DAGVTQSPTHLIKTRGQQVTLRCSPKSGHDTVSWYQQALGQGPQFIFQYYEEEERQRGNFPDRFSGHQFPNYSSELNVNALLLGDSALYLCASSLGRETQYFGPGTRLLVL.

This sequence joins TRBV18 and TRBJ1-2; TRBD1 is a possible D gene (6 bases). CDR3 size: 13 residues. V was cut by 3 bases and J by 5 bases, with 10 bases left in between. Germline V gene sequence: CDR1 KGHSH, CDR2 LQKENI. The CDR3 DNA reads as TGTGCCAGCTCACCGGGGGGGGCTTATGGCTACACCTTC. Translating it yields CASSPGGAYGYTF. The full variable domain, with the rest looked up from reference TRBV18 and TRBJ1-2, is NAGVMQNPRHLVRRRGQEARLRCSPMKGHSHVYWYRQLPEEGLKFMVYLQKENIIDESGMPKERFSAEFPKEGPSILRIQQVVRGDSAAYFCASSPGGAYGYTFGSGTRLTVV.

CDR3: CASRRAGGIDEQYF. The CDR3 DNA reads as TGTGCCAGCAGGAGAGCGGGGGGGATCGACGAGCAGTACTTC. V usage is TRBV6-5 and J usage is TRBJ2-7; TRBD2 matches 10 bases. The J segment lost 5 bases and the V segment lost 6 bases, leaving 7 bases of the junction unmatched. The germline CDR1 and CDR2 sequences are MNHEY and SVGAGI. The CDR3 covers 14 residues.

The chain links TRBV11-2 to TRBJ2-1; maybe TRBD2 (6 bases). This CDR3 is built from 14 residues. Germline V CDR1 and CDR2: SGHAT, FQNNGV. For the CDR3, the DNA is TGTGCTACTGTGGCGGGGAGCTCCTACAATGAGCAGTTCTTC. As protein: CATVAGSSYNEQFF.

V and J are TRBV9 and TRBJ1-2; maybe TRBD1 (5 bases). Per germline, CDR1 SGDLS and CDR2 YYNGEE. The CDR3 covers 11 residues. V lost 2 bases, J lost 10 bases, and 9 bases lay in between. Here the CDR3 reads CASSVGGDYTF. The CDR3 nucleotides are TGTGCCAGCAGCGTGGGGGGGGACTACACCTTC.

The chain uses TRBV27 and TRBJ2-7, with D perhaps TRBD1 (8 bases). CDR1 is MNHEY and CDR2 is SMNVEV in the germline V gene (reference sequence). V was pared by 6 bases and J by 6 bases, with 18 bases between. The CDR3 totals 14 residues. CDR3 DNA sequence: TGTGCCAGCAGCTGGACAGGGACTATGGGCGAGCAGTACTTC. Its translation is CASSWTGTMGEQYF.

This clone has just one count. The junction departs from germline at one end; a sequencing error may be responsible. This chain joins TRBV18 and TRBJ1-1; D is possibly TRBD1 (5 bases). From germline, CDR1 is KGHSH and CDR2 LQKENI. The CDR3 spans 14 residues. This CDR3 reads CASSPRVPNSEAFF. For the CDR3, the DNA is TGTGCCAGCTCACCCAGGGTCCCGAACTCTGAAGCTTTCTTT.

The rearrangement joins TRBV11-2 to TRBJ1-6; D is perhaps TRBD1 (6 bases). The V and J ends lost 5 bases and 5 bases respectively, with 10 bases between them. Germline CDR1 and CDR2: SGHAT and FQNNGV. This CDR3 contains 14 residues. The CDR3 region is CASSPWTDNSPLHF. The CDR3 nucleotides read TGTGCCAGCAGCCCATGGACAGATAATTCACCCCTCCACTTT.

The V and J genes are TRBV7-9 and TRBJ1-2; 9 bases agree with TRBD1. The J segment lost 8 bases and the V segment lost 5 bases, leaving 6 bases of the junction unmatched. Germline CDR1 SEHNR, CDR2 FQNEAQ (reference sequence). The CDR3 length is 13 residues. The CDR3, as DNA: TGTGCCAGCAGCCCGGGACAGGGCGGGGGCTACACCTTC. This sequence encodes CASSPGQGGGYTF.

This chain links TRBV27 with TRBJ2-7; TRBD1 matches 7 bases. The CDR3 contains 14 residues. V lost 6 bases, J lost 4 bases, and 9 bases stayed unmatched. The V gene's germline CDR1 is MNHEY and CDR2 SMNVEV (reference sequence). The CDR3 nucleotides are TGTGCCAGCAGCCAAACAGGGGCGAGATACGAGCAGTACTTC. This encodes CASSQTGARYEQYF.

The chain is built from TRBV27 and TRBJ2-3; TRBD2 matches 9 bases. Germline CDR1 is MNHEY and CDR2 is SMNVEV (reference sequence). The V segment lost 5 bases and the J segment 0 bases; nucleotides outside the gene matches: 9. CDR3 length: 17 amino acids. The DNA for the CDR3 is TGTGCCAGCAGTCGGACTAGCGTTAAGAGTAGCACAGATACGCAGTATTTT. It is translated as CASSRTSVKSSTDTQYF.

The rearrangement uses TRBV28 and TRBJ1-4, with D perhaps TRBD1 (5 bases). The germline V gene encodes CDR1 MDHEN and CDR2 SYDVKM. The V gene lost 6 bases and the J gene lost 8 bases, with 22 bases spanning the gap. The CDR3 extends over 16 amino acids. In DNA form, the CDR3 reads TGTGCCAGCAGAACCCCCTCTGACAGACCTAGGGAAAAACTGTTTTTT. Its protein is CASRTPSDRPREKLFF. The full variable domain, rest sourced from reference TRBV28 and TRBJ1-4, is DVKVTQSSRYLVKRTGEKVFLECVQDMDHENMFWYRQDPGLGLRLIYFSYDVKMKEKGDIPEGYSVSREKKERFSLILESASTNQTSMYLCASRTPSDRPREKLFFGSGTQLSVL.

The V call is TRBV5-6, the J call TRBJ1-1; D is possibly TRBD1 (5 bases). V dropped 5 bases and J dropped 4 bases, with 15 bases sitting between them. Germline CDR1 is SGHDT and CDR2 is YYEEEE. This CDR3 has 14 amino acids. The CDR3 loop is CASRLMGGVTEAFF. CDR3 bases: TGTGCCAGCAGGCTTATGGGGGGGGTCACTGAAGCTTTCTTT.

The rearrangement links TRBV29-1 to TRBJ2-1; D is perhaps TRBD2 (6 bases). Between the trimmed V and J ends, which lost 6 bases and 10 bases, there was a span of 13 bases. The V gene's germline CDR1 is SQVTM and CDR2 ANQGSEA. The CDR3 has 11 residues. The CDR3 DNA reads as TGCAGCGTCGACCCGGGGGTAGAGCAGTTCTTC. Translation: CSVDPGVEQFF.

J is TRBJ2-5 and V is TRBV5-4; 9 positions match TRBD2. CDR3 size: 15 residues. With 1 base clipped from V and 5 bases from J, the junction kept 6 bases outside the gene matches. Germline CDR1 is SGHNT and CDR2 is YYREEE (reference sequence). For the CDR3, the DNA is TGTGCCAGCAGCTTGAAAGGCGGGGGGGCGGAGACCCAGTACTTC. Translation: CASSLKGGGAETQYF.

The rearrangement uses TRBV6-5 and TRBJ1-2, with unresolved D. The CDR3 is made up of 12 amino acids. Germline V gives CDR1 MNHEY, CDR2 SVGAGI. V lost 5 bases and J 5 bases, leaving 9 bases between the germline ends. The CDR3 DNA follows: TGTGCCAGCAGTAACACCCCATATGGCTACACCTTC. This encodes CASSNTPYGYTF.